A selection of T cell receptor beta chains follows, all from one sample in a study of blood T cell repertoires in COVID-19. The repertoire was sequenced with immunoSEQ multiplex PCR; TCRdb's copy has only in-frame clones and lacks some. The data contain just under 250,000 clones, approximately 86% of them seen just once; the ten biggest clones take up around 2.8%. Material for sequencing was peripheral blood. These receptor sequences come from a woman aged 25 to 39 who had recovered from COVID-19. The CDR3 runs from the conserved cysteine through the conserved F or W. The D gene is left open where the match is weak. Not every row has a clone size; where given, it reads once, few, many or a size class.

TRBV6-5,NA,TRBJ1-1,NA,CASRATGVAEAFF,TGTGCCAGCAGAGCAACAGGCGTTGCTGAAGCTTTCTTT
TRBV10-3,NA,TRBJ1-2,once,CAISESGVQEYGYTF,TGTGCCATCAGTGAGTCCGGGGTGCAGGAGTATGGCTACACCTTC
TRBV6-1,NA,TRBJ1-2,NA,CASSEAREYGYTF,TGTGCCAGCAGTGAAGCGCGGGAGTATGGCTACACCTTC
TRBV28,NA,TRBJ1-5,NA,CASSLPGKNQPQHF,TGTGCCAGCAGTTTACCAGGGAAGAATCAGCCCCAGCATTTT
TRBV27,NA,TRBJ1-2,NA,CASSSGDGYTF,TGTGCCAGCAGTTCAGGGGATGGCTACACCTTC
TRBV7-2,NA,TRBJ1-4,NA,CASSRSDREKLFF,TGTGCCAGCAGCCGGTCCGACAGAGAAAAACTGTTTTTT
TRBV2,TRBD2,TRBJ2-7,NA,CASSGDRPGGTSGGEQYF,TGTGCCAGCAGCGGTGACCGCCCCGGTGGGACTAGCGGGGGGGAGCAGTACTTC
TRBV4-1,TRBD1,TRBJ2-2,NA,CASSDRGRNTGELFF,TGCGCCAGCAGCGACAGGGGGCGCAACACCGGGGAGCTGTTTTTT
TRBV6-5,TRBD2,TRBJ2-2,NA,CASSSLGGDTGELFF,TGTGCCAGCAGCTCCCTGGGGGGGGATACCGGGGAGCTGTTTTTT
TRBV6-6,TRBD1,TRBJ2-5,once,CASSLTKGQFQETQYF,TGTGCCAGCAGCCTAACAAAGGGACAGTTCCAAGAGACCCAGTACTTC
TRBV19,TRBD2,TRBJ2-5,NA,CASSRTSGGQETQYF,TGTGCCAGTAGTCGGACTAGCGGGGGACAAGAGACCCAGTACTTC
TRBV4-2,TRBD1,TRBJ1-4,once,CASSQVGGQDEKLFF,TGTGCCAGCAGCCAAGTTGGGGGACAGGATGAAAAACTGTTTTTT
TRBV9,TRBD2,TRBJ2-2,once,CASSHPLAGGPWTGELFF,TGTGCCAGCAGCCATCCCCTAGCGGGGGGGCCTTGGACCGGGGAGCTGTTTTTT
TRBV6-2/TRBV6-3,TRBD1,TRBJ2-7,few,CASSYKGGQNEQYF,TGTGCCAGCAGTTACAAAGGGGGCCAGAACGAGCAGTACTTC
TRBV19,TRBD1,TRBJ2-6,few,CASGKTGGSGANVLTF,TGTGCCAGTGGAAAAACAGGGGGCTCTGGGGCCAACGTCCTGACTTTC
TRBV5-4,NA,TRBJ2-1,once,CASSSEGEQFF,TGTGCCAGCAGCTCGGAGGGTGAGCAGTTCTTC
TRBV19,NA,TRBJ1-1,NA,CASSIERHMNTEAFF,TGTGCCAGTAGTATAGAGCGACACATGAACACTGAAGCTTTCTTT
TRBV5-6,NA,TRBJ2-3,NA,CASSLYFRDADTQYF,TGTGCCAGCAGCTTGTATTTCAGGGATGCAGATACGCAGTATTTT
TRBV7-2,TRBD1,TRBJ2-2,NA,CASSLGRGRGTGELFF,TGTGCCAGCAGCTTAGGCAGGGGGCGAGGGACCGGGGAGCTGTTTTTT
TRBV2,TRBD2,TRBJ2-1,once,CASSESWTSGGNNEQFF,TGTGCCAGCAGTGAATCCTGGACTAGCGGGGGGAACAATGAGCAGTTCTTC
TRBV2,NA,TRBJ2-5,NA,CATQKERTARETQYF,TGTGCCACCCAGAAAGAGAGGACTGCTCGGGAGACCCAGTACTTC
TRBV7-3,NA,TRBJ1-6,NA,CASSSGRLNSPLHF,TGTGCCAGCAGCTCAGGGAGGTTGAATTCACCCCTCCACTTT
TRBV29-1,TRBD1,TRBJ2-3,NA,CSAQTGQSRTDTQYF,TGCAGCGCCCAGACAGGGCAGTCTCGCACAGATACGCAGTATTTT
TRBV30,TRBD2,TRBJ2-7,NA,CAWSRGASGATYEQYF,TGTGCCTGGAGTAGAGGGGCTAGCGGGGCGACCTACGAGCAGTACTTC
TRBV7-2,TRBD1,TRBJ1-2,NA,CASSSADRGSGYTF,TGTGCCAGCAGCTCCGCGGACAGGGGGTCTGGCTACACCTTC
TRBV15,NA,TRBJ1-1,NA,CATSRDVSMNTEAFF,TGTGCCACCAGCAGAGATGTGAGCATGAACACTGAAGCTTTCTTT
TRBV27,NA,TRBJ2-1,NA,CASSLYAGVSSYNEQFF,TGTGCCAGCAGTTTATATGCAGGGGTGAGTTCCTACAATGAGCAGTTCTTC
TRBV9,TRBD1,TRBJ1-2,NA,CASSVATGQGFQDGYTF,TGTGCCAGCAGCGTAGCTACAGGACAGGGGTTCCAGGATGGCTACACCTTC
TRBV6-6,TRBD1,TRBJ1-1,NA,CASSPRQGGTAFF,TGTGCCAGCAGTCCCCGACAGGGAGGTACGGCTTTCTTT
TRBV2,NA,TRBJ2-1,NA,CASRDSSYNEQFF,TGTGCCAGCAGGGACTCCTCCTACAATGAGCAGTTCTTC
TRBV7-3,NA,TRBJ2-3,NA,CASSTQGSTDTQYF,TGTGCCAGCAGCACACAGGGTTCGACAGATACGCAGTATTTT
TRBV5-1,TRBD1,TRBJ1-1,NA,CASSLGGREAFF,TGCGCCAGCAGCTTAGGGGGCCGTGAAGCTTTCTTT
TRBV6-2/TRBV6-3,NA,TRBJ1-4,NA,CASSWGLPVLELFF,TGTGCCAGCAGTTGGGGGCTCCCGGTGCTAGAACTGTTTTTT
TRBV7-9,TRBD1,TRBJ2-1,NA,CASSSTGTGHNEQFF,TGTGCCAGCAGCTCAACAGGGACAGGGCACAATGAGCAGTTCTTC
TRBV13,NA,TRBJ2-7,once,CASSFGQGGYRQYF,TGTGCCAGCAGTTTTGGACAGGGAGGGTATCGGCAGTACTTC
TRBV19,NA,TRBJ1-1,NA,CASSIEGAGPEAFF,TGTGCCAGTAGTATAGAAGGCGCGGGACCTGAAGCTTTCTTT
TRBV10-1,TRBD1,TRBJ2-2,NA,CASRPDRVGGELFF,TGCGCCAGCAGACCCGACAGGGTTGGCGGGGAGCTGTTTTTT
TRBV4-3,NA,TRBJ2-7,NA,CASSHQIVGYEQYF,TGCGCCAGCAGCCACCAAATCGTCGGCTACGAGCAGTACTTC
TRBV29-1,NA,TRBJ2-1,NA,CSVGSNEQFF,TGCAGCGTTGGTAGCAATGAGCAGTTCTTC
TRBV30,NA,TRBJ1-1,NA,CAWSRQANTEAFF,TGTGCCTGGAGCCGCCAAGCGAACACTGAAGCTTTCTTT
TRBV27,TRBD1,TRBJ1-6,NA,CASSLFPLGTGQSSYNSPLHF,TGTGCCAGCAGTTTATTCCCACTGGGGACAGGCCAAAGCTCCTATAATTCACCCCTCCACTTT
TRBV6-2/TRBV6-3,NA,TRBJ2-3,NA,CASSYSNRGSTDTQYF,TGTGCCAGCAGTTACTCCAATCGGGGGAGCACAGATACGCAGTATTTT
TRBV6-4,TRBD2,TRBJ2-3,few,CASSVRGEGTDTQYF,TGTGCCAGCAGTGTCCGGGGGGAGGGCACAGATACGCAGTATTTT
TRBV7-2,TRBD2,TRBJ2-1,NA,CASNRGSGGGAHEQFF,TGTGCCAGCAACCGGGGTAGCGGGGGGGGCGCCCATGAGCAGTTCTTC
TRBV18,NA,TRBJ2-5,NA,CASSPPSEGAQYF,TGTGCCAGCTCACCACCCTCCGAGGGGGCCCAGTACTTC
TRBV29-1,NA,TRBJ2-5,NA,CSVDRGLYETQYF,TGCAGCGTTGACAGGGGTTTGTATGAGACCCAGTACTTC
TRBV14,NA,TRBJ1-3,NA,CASSLGGRIFGNTIYF,TGTGCCAGCAGCCTCGGCGGGAGAATATTTGGAAACACCATATATTTT
TRBV6-5,NA,TRBJ2-7,NA,CASGRYEQYF,TGTGCCAGCGGCCGCTACGAGCAGTACTTC
TRBV27,TRBD2,TRBJ2-1,NA,CASSLFTGGVHEQFF,TGTGCCAGCAGTTTATTCACCGGGGGGGTGCATGAGCAGTTCTTC
TRBV6-2/TRBV6-3,TRBD1,TRBJ1-2,few,CASSQIQGSRYGYTF,TGTGCCAGCAGTCAGATACAGGGGTCGCGATATGGCTACACCTTC
TRBV3-1/TRBV3-2,TRBD2,TRBJ2-7,NA,CASSPASGGPYEQYF,TGTGCCAGCAGCCCAGCTAGCGGGGGGCCCTACGAGCAGTACTTC
TRBV29-1,NA,TRBJ2-1,NA,CSVVFIPNEQFF,TGCAGCGTTGTTTTCATCCCCAATGAGCAGTTCTTC
TRBV5-5,TRBD1,TRBJ1-4,NA,CASSLWVGQVIEKLFF,TGTGCCAGCAGCTTGTGGGTTGGACAGGTGATTGAAAAACTGTTTTTT
TRBV30,TRBD1,TRBJ2-7,once,CAWTSGGASYEQYF,TGTGCCTGGACGTCAGGGGGCGCTAGTTACGAGCAGTACTTC
TRBV4-2,TRBD2,TRBJ2-5,NA,CASSQVGKGHRWDYQIQETQYF,TGTGCCAGCAGCCAAGTGGGGAAAGGGCACCGCTGGGACTACCAAATCCAAGAGACCCAGTACTTC
TRBV6-5,NA,TRBJ2-7,NA,CASSYSIIQGIYEQYF,TGTGCCAGCAGTTACTCGATAATTCAGGGGATCTACGAGCAGTACTTC
TRBV7-6,NA,TRBJ2-3,NA,CASSLAVPLGGRGTDTQYF,TGTGCCAGCAGCTTAGCCGTACCCTTGGGGGGTCGTGGCACAGATACGCAGTATTTT
TRBV9,TRBD2,TRBJ2-1,NA,CASSVSGGASYNEQFF,TGTGCCAGCAGCGTCAGCGGGGGGGCTTCCTACAATGAGCAGTTCTTC